This T cell receptor (beta chain) derives from a study of shared clonotypes between healthy human individuals. Genomic DNA of each subset was evenly split across several immunoSEQ plates. Using immunoSEQ multiplex PCR, the repertoire was profiled, and TCRdb retains in-frame clones only, with some absent. The data show 2 million to 2.5 million clones, about 94% seen once. Germline V gene lookup returns CDR1 LNHNV and CDR2 YYDKDF (reference sequence). The CDR3 covers 17 residues. V gave up 0 bases and J gave up 5 bases, with 19 bases separating them. This sequence joins TRBV15 and TRBJ2-5; D is ambiguous. This receptor was identified in a man between 18 and 29 years old in good health. Sequenced material: naive CD4+ T cells sorted from blood. Subset described: CD45RA+ positively selected. The CDR3 nucleotides are TGTGCCACCAGCAGAGAGTTCTCAGGATGGTCGGGTGAGACCCAGTACTTC. Its protein product is CATSREFSGWSGETQYF.